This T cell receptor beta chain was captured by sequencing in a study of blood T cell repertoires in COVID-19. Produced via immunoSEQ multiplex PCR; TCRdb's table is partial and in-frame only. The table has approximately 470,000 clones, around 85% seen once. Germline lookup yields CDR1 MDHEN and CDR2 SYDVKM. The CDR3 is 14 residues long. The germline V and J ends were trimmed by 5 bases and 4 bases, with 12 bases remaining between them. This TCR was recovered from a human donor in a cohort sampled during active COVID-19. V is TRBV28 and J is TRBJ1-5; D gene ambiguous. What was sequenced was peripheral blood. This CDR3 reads CASSPMGENQPQHF. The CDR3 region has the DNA TGTGCCAGCAGTCCAATGGGAGAGAATCAGCCCCAGCATTTT.